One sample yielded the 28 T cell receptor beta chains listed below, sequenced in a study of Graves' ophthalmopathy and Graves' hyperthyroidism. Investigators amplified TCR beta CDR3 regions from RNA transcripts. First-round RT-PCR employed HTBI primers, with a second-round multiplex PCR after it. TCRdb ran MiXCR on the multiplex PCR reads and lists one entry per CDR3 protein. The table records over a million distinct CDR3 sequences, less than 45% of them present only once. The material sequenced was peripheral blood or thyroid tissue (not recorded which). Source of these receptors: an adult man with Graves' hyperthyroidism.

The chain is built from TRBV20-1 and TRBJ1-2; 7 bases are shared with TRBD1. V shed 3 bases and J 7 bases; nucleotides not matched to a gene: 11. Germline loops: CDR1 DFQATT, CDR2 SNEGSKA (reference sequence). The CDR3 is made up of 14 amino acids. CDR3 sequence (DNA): TGCAGTGCTAGGACAGGGCGCGGTAGTGGTGGCTACACCTTC. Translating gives CSARTGRGSGGYTF.

CDR3: CSARVPSVNTEAFF. In DNA, the CDR3 is TGCAGTGCTAGAGTGCCTTCAGTGAACACTGAAGCTTTCTTT. The V call is TRBV20-1, the J call TRBJ1-1; D is unresolved. Deletions cut 1 base from V and 0 bases from J, with 9 bases between. CDR1 and CDR2 (germline): DFQATT, SNEGSKA (reference sequence). The CDR3 has 14 amino acids.

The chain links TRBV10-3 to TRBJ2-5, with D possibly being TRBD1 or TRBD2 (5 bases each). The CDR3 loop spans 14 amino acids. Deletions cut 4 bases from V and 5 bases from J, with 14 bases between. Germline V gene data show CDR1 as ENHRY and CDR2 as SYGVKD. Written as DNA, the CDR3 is TGTGCCATCAGTGCCCCGGGACCTGCGGAGACCCAGTACTTC. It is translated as CAISAPGPAETQYF.

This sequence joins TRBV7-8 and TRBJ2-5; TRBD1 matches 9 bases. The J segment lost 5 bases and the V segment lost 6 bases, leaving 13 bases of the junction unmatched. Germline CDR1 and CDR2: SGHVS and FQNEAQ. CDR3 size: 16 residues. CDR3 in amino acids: CASRSGTGRSQETQYF. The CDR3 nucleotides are TGTGCCAGCAGGTCTGGGACAGGGAGGTCCCAGGAGACCCAGTACTTC. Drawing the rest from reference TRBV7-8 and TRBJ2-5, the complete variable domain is GAGVSQSPRYKVAKRGQDVALRCDPISGHVSLFWYQQALGQGPEFLTYFQNEAQLDKSGLPSDRFFAERPEGSVSTLKIQRTQQEDSAVYLCASRSGTGRSQETQYFGPGTRLLVL.

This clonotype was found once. The CDR3 nucleotides read TGCGCCAGCTGCACCACCGGACAGCCCTTTTATGAGCTGTTTTTT. Its translation: CASCTTGQPFYELFF. The chain combines TRBV5-1 with TRBJ2-2; D may be TRBD1 (6 bases). Between the trimmed V and J ends, which lost 7 bases and 11 bases, there was a span of 24 bases. The germline CDR1 and CDR2 sequences are SGHRS and YFSETQ. This CDR3 region has 15 residues. The variable domain in full, with the rest retrieved from reference TRBV5-1 and TRBJ2-2, is KAGVTQTPRYLIKTRGQQVTLSCSPISGHRSVSWYQQTPGQGLQFLFEYFSETQRNKGNFPGRFSGRQFSNSRSEMNVSTLELGDSALYLCASCTTGQPFYELFFGEGSRLTVL.

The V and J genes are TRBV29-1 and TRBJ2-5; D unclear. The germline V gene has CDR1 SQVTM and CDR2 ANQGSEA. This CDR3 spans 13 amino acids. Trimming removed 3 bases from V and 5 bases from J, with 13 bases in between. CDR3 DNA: TGCAGCGTTGATAGTCCTCCCCAGGAGACCCAGTACTTC. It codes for CSVDSPPQETQYF.

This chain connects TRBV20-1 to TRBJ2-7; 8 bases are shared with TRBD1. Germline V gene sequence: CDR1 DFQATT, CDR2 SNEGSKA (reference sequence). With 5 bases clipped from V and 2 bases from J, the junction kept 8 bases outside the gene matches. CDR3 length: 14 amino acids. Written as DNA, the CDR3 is TGCAGTGCTTGGACGGGGACAGGCACCTACGAGCAGTACTTC. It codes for CSAWTGTGTYEQYF.

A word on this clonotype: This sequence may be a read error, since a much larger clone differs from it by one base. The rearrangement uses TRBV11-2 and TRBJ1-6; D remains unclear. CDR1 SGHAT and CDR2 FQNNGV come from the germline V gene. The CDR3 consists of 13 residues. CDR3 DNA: TGTGCCTGCAGCTTAGAACCTTTTTCACCCCTCCACTTT. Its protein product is CACSLEPFSPLHF.

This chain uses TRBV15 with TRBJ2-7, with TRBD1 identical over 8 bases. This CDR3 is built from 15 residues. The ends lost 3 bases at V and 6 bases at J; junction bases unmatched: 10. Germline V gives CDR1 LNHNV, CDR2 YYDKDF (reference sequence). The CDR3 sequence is CATSSPDRDFGEQYF. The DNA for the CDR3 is TGTGCCACCAGCAGCCCGGACAGGGACTTCGGCGAGCAGTACTTC.

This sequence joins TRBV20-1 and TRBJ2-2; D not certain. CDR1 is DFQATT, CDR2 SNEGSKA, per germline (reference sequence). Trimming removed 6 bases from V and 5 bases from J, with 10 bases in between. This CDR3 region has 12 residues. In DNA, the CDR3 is TGCAGTGCAGTCGTGGCGACCGGGGAGCTGTTTTTT. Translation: CSAVVATGELFF.

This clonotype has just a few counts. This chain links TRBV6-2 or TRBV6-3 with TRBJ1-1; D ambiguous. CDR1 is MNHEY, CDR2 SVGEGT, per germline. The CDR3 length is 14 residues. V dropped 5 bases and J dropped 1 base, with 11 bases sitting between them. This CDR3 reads CASSTGRGNTEAFF. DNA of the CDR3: TGTGCCAGCAGTACCGGACGGGGGAACACTGAAGCTTTCTTT.

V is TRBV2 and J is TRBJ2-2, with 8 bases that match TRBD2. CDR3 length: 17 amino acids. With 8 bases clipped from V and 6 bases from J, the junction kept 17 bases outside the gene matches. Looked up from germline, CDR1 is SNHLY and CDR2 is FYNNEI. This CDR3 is CASRSAESGSPAGELFF. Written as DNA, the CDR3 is TGTGCCAGCCGCAGCGCCGAGAGCGGGAGCCCAGCCGGGGAGCTGTTTTTT.

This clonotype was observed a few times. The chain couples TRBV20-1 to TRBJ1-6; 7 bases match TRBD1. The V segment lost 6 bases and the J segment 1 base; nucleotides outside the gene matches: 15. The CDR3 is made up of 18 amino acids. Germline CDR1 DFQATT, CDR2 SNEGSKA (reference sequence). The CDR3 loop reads CSARTGAVGLSYNSPLHF. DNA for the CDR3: TGCAGTGCGAGAACAGGGGCGGTCGGTTTGTCCTATAATTCACCCCTCCACTTT.

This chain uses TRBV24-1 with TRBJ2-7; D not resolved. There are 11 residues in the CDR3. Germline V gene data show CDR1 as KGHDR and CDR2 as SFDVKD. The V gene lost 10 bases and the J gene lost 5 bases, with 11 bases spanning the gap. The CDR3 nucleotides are TGTGCCACTAGGTACGGAAACGAGCAGTACTTC. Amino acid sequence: CATRYGNEQYF.

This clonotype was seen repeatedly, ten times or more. The CDR3 nucleotides are TGTGCCAGCAGCTTAGCGCCTGGATTTGCAACTAATGAAAAACTGTTTTTT. Translation gives CASSLAPGFATNEKLFF. V gene TRBV7-6 combines with J gene TRBJ1-4; D is undetermined. Germline CDR1 reads SGHVS; CDR2 reads FNYEAQ. V was cut by 0 bases and J by 0 bases, with 11 bases left in between. The CDR3 has 17 residues.

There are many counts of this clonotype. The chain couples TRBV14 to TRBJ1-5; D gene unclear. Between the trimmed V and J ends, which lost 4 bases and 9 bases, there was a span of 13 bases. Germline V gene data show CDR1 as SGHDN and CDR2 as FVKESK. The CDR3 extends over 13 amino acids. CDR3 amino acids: CASSPTARGPQHF. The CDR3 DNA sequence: TGTGCCAGCAGCCCGACGGCACGGGGGCCCCAGCATTTT.

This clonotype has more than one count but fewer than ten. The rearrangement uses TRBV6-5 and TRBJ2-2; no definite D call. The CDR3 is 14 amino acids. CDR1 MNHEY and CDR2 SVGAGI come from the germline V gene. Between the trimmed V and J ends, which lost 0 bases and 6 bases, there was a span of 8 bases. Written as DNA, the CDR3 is TGTGCCAGCAGTTACTCTGGTTACCCCGGGGAGCTGTTTTTT. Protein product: CASSYSGYPGELFF.

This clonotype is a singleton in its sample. CDR3 region: CASSPRTSPPGPNSGNTIYF. The CDR3 bases are TGTGCCAGCAGCCCAAGGACCTCACCACCGGGACCTAACTCTGGAAACACCATATATTTT. The chain employs TRBV10-3 and TRBJ1-3; possibly TRBD1 for D (5 bases). CDR1 is ENHRY, CDR2 SYGVKD, per germline. CDR3 length equals 20 residues. Trimming removed 10 bases from V and 0 bases from J, with 31 bases in between.

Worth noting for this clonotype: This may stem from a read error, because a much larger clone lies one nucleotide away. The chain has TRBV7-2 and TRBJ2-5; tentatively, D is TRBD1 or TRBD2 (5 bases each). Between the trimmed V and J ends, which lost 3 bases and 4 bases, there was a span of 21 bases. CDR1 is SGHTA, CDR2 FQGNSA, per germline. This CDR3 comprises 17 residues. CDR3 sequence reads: CASSFSARGGGLETQYF. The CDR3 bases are TGTGCCAGCAGCTTTTCGGCAAGGGGCGGAGGATTAGAGACCCAGTACTTC.

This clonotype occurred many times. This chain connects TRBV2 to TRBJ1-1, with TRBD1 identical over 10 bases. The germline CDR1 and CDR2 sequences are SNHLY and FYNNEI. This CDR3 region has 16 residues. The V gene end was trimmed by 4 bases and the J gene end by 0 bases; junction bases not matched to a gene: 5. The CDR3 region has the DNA TGTGCCAGCAGTGGGGACAGGGGACAGTTGAACACTGAAGCTTTCTTT. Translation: CASSGDRGQLNTEAFF.

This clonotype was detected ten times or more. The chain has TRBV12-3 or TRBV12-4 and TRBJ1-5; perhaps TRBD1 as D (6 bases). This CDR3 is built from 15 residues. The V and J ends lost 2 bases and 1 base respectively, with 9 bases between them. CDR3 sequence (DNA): TGTGCCAGCAGTTTAACGAGGGGGAGCAATCAGCCCCAGCATTTT. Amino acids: CASSLTRGSNQPQHF.

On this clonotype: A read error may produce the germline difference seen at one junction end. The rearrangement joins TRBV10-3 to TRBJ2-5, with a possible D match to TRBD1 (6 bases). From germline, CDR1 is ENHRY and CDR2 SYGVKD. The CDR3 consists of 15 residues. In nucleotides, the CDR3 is TGTGCCAGCAGTGGCCGACAGGCCATCCAAGAGACCCAGTACTTC. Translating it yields CASSGRQAIQETQYF.

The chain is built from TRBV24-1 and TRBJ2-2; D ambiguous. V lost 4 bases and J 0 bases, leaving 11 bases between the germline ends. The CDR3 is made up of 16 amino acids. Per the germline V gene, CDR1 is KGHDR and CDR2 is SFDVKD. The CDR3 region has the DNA TGTGCCACCAGTGAACCCAACAGCGCGAACACCGGGGAGCTGTTTTTT. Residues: CATSEPNSANTGELFF.

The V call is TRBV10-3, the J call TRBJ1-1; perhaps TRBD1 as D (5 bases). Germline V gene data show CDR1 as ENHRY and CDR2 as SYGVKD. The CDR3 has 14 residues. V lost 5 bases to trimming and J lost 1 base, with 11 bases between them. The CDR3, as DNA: TGTGCCATCAGTTACTCCACAGGGAACACTGAAGCTTTCTTT. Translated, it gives CAISYSTGNTEAFF.

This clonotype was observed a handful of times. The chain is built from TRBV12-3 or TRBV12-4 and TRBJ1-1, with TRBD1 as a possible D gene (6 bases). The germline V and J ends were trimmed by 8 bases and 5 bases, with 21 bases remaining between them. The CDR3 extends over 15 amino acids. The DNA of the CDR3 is TGTGCCAGCGAAACGGTGGGGGGGCTCGGGACTGAAGCTTTCTTT. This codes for CASETVGGLGTEAFF.

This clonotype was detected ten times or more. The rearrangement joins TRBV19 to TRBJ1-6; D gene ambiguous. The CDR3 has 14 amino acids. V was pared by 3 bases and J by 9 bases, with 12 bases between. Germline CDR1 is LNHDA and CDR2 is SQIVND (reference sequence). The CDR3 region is CASSITGFGSPLHF. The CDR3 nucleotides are TGTGCCAGTAGTATTACTGGGTTTGGTTCACCCCTCCACTTT.

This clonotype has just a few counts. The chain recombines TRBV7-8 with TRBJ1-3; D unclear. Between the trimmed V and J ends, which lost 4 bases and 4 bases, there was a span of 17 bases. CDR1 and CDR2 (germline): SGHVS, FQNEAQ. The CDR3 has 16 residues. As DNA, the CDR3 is TGTGCCAGCAGCTATAGGAGGGCAGGACCCGGAAACACCATATATTTT. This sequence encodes CASSYRRAGPGNTIYF.

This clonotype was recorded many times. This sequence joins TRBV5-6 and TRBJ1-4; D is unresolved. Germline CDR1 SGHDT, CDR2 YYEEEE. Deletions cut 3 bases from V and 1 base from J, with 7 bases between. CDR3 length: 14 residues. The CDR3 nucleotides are TGTGCCAGCAGCTCGGGTGGAACTAATGAAAAACTGTTTTTT. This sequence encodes CASSSGGTNEKLFF.